What follows is one TCR beta chain and its context. The sample originates from a study of blood T cells in healthy people across ages. The V gene's germline CDR1 is SGHRS and CDR2 YFSETQ. This CDR3 spans 15 amino acids. The V end lost 0 bases, the J end lost 5 bases, and 14 bases lay between the germline ends. Combining a sample-barcoded 5' primer with a J-beta primer mix, a second PCR ran for roughly 7 to 11 cycles. TCRdb reprocessed the 5' RACE reads via MiXCR and lists one record per CDR3 protein. The sample has fewer than 1,200,000 distinct CDR3 sequences, approximately 25% seen once. These data were also reused for a study on T cells of mothers and their children.

The chain recombines TRBV5-1 with TRBJ2-5; D call uncertain. The clonotype comes from a girl aged 2 to 10 in good health. The specimen sequenced was blood. CDR3 nucleotides: TGCGCCAGCAGCTTGGGGGGAAACCCATCCGAGACCCAGTACTTC. It translates to CASSLGGNPSETQYF.